This T cell receptor (beta chain) came from a study of long-term antiretroviral therapy in people with HIV. General observations from the study: The study found narrower CDR3 length ranges in HIV repertoires than in controls. All time points showed a repertoire dominated by clones expanded before ART.

With respect to this clone: What it binds is not known.

Per germline, CDR1 SGHNT and CDR2 YYREEE (reference sequence). Trimming cost V 4 bases and J 9 bases; bases outside gene matches: 13. CDR3 length: 15 amino acids. This was the immunoSEQ v3.0 assay at survey level. Profiling relied on immunoSEQ multiplex PCR, and the TCRdb table lists in-frame clones only, not all of them. The sample shows about 25,000 clones, roughly 80% of them seen only once. This chain joins TRBV5-4 and TRBJ1-1; 9 nucleotides match TRBD1. The TCR sequence derives from a man between 50 and 59 years old with HIV. The sequencing used unsorted PBMCs, collected 2.9 years after starting antiretroviral therapy. CDR3 protein: CASSPPEGQGAKAFF. Written as DNA, the CDR3 is TGTGCCAGCAGCCCTCCAGAGGGACAGGGTGCTAAAGCTTTCTTT.